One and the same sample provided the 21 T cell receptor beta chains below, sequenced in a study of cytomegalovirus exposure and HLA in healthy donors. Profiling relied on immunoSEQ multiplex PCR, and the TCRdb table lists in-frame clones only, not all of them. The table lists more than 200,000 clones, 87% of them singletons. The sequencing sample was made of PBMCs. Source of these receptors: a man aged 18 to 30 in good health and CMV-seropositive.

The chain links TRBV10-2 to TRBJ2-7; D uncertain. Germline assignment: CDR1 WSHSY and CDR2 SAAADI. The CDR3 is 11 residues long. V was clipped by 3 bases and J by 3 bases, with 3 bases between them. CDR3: CASSDIYEQYF. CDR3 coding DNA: TGCGCCAGCAGTGACATCTACGAGCAGTACTTC.

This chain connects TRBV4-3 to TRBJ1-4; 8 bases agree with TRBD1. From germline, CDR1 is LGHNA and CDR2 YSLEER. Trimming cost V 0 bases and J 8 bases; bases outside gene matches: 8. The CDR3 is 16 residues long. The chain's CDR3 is CASSQDRDRGGEKLFF. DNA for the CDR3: TGCGCCAGCAGCCAAGACCGTGACAGGGGAGGAGAAAAACTGTTTTTT.

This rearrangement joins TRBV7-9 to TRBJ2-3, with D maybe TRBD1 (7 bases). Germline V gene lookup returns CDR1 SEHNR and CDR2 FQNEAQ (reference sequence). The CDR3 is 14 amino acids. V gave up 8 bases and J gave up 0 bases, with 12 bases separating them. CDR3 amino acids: CASDQGGSTDTQYF. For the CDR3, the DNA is TGTGCCAGCGACCAGGGGGGAAGCACAGATACGCAGTATTTT.

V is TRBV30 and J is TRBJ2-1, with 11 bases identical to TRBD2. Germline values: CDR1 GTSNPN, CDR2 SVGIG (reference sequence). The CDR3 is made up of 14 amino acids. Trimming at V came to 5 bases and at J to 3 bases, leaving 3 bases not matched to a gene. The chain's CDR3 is CAWRGLADYNEQFF. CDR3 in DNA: TGTGCCTGGCGGGGACTAGCGGACTACAATGAGCAGTTCTTC. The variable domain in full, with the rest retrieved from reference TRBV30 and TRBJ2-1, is SQTIHQWPATLVQPVGSPLSLECTVEGTSNPNLYWYRQAAGRGLQLLFYSVGIGQISSEVPQNLSASRPQDRQFILSSKKLLLSDSGFYLCAWRGLADYNEQFFGPGTRLTVL.

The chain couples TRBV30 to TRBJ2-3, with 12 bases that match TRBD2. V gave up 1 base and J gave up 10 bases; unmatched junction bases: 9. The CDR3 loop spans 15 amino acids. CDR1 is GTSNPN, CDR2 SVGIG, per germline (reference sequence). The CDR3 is CAWSARTSGALAQYF. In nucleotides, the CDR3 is TGTGCCTGGAGTGCCCGGACTAGCGGGGCTTTGGCGCAGTATTTT.

The CDR3 protein is CASRDSLNQPQHF. CDR3 DNA sequence: TGTGCCAGCAGAGACAGCCTGAATCAGCCCCAGCATTTT. This rearrangement joins TRBV28 to TRBJ1-5; perhaps TRBD1 as D (5 bases). The CDR3 extends over 13 amino acids. Germline values: CDR1 MDHEN, CDR2 SYDVKM. Trimming removed 6 bases from V and 4 bases from J, with 10 bases in between.

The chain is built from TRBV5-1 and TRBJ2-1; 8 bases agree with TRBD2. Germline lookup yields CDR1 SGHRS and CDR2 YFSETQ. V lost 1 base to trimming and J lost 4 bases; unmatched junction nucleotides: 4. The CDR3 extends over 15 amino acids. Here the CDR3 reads CASSLRGGNYNEQFF. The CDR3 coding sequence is TGCGCCAGCAGCTTGCGGGGGGGAAATTACAATGAGCAGTTCTTC.

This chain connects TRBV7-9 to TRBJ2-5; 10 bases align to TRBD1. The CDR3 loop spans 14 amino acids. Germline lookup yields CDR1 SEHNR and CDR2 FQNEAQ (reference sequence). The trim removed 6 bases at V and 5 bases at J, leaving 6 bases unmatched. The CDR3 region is CASSGQGDAETQYF. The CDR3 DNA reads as TGTGCCAGCAGTGGACAGGGGGATGCGGAGACCCAGTACTTC.

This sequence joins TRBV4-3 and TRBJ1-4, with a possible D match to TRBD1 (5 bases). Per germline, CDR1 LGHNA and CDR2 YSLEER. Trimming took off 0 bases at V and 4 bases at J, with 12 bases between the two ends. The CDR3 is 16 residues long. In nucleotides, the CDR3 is TGCGCCAGCAGCCAAGATAAGAGGGGATTTAATGAAAAACTGTTTTTT. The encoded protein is CASSQDKRGFNEKLFF.

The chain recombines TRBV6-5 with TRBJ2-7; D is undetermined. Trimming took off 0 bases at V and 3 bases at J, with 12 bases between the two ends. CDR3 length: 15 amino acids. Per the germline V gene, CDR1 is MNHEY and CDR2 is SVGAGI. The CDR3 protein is CASSYSRVRNYEQYF. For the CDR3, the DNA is TGTGCCAGCAGTTACTCACGAGTTAGAAACTACGAGCAGTACTTC.

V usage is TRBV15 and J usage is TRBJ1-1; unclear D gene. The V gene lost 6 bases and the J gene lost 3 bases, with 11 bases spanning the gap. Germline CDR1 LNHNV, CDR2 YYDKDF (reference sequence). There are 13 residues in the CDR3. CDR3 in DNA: TGTGCCACCAGTAAAGGGTATTACACTGAAGCTTTCTTT. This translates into CATSKGYYTEAFF.

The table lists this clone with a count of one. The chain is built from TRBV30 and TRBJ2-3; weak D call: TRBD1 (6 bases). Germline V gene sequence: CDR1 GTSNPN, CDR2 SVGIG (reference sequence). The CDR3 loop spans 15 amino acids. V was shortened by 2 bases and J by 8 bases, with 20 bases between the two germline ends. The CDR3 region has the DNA TGTGCCTGGAGTCTGATATCGGGACACTCTATTACGCAGTATTTT. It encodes CAWSLISGHSITQYF. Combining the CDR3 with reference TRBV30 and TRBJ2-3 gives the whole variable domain SQTIHQWPATLVQPVGSPLSLECTVEGTSNPNLYWYRQAAGRGLQLLFYSVGIGQISSEVPQNLSASRPQDRQFILSSKKLLLSDSGFYLCAWSLISGHSITQYFGPGTRLTVL.

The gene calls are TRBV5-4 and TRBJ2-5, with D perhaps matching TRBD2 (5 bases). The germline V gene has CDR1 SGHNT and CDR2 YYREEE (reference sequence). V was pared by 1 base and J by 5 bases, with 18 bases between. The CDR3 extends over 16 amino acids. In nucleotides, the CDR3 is TGTGCCAGCAGCTTGTACCTAGCAGAACCCGGGGAGACCCAGTACTTC. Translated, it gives CASSLYLAEPGETQYF.

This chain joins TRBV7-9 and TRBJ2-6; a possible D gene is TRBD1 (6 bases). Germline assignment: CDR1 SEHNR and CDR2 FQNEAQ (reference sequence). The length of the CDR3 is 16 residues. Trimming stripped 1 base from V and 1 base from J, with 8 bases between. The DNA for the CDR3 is TGTGCCAGCAGCTTAGAAAGGGGGTCTGGGGCCAACGTCCTGACTTTC. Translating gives CASSLERGSGANVLTF. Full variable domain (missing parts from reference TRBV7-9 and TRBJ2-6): DTGVSQNPRHKITKRGQNVTFRCDPISEHNRLYWYRQTLGQGPEFLTYFQNEAQLEKSRLLSDRFSAERPKGSFSTLEIQRTEQGDSAMYLCASSLERGSGANVLTFGAGSRLTVL.

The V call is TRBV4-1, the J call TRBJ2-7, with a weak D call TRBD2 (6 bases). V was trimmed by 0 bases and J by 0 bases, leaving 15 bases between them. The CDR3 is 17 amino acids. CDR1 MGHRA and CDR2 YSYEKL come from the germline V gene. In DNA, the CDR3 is TGCGCCAGCAGCCAAGAAGAACTAGCTTGGAGCTCCTACGAGCAGTACTTC. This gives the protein CASSQEELAWSSYEQYF.

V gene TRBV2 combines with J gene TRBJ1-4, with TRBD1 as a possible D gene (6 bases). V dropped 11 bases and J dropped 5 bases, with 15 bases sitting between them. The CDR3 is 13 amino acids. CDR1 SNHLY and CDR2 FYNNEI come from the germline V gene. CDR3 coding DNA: TGTGCCTCAACGACAGGAAACAATGAAAAACTGTTTTTT. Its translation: CASTTGNNEKLFF.

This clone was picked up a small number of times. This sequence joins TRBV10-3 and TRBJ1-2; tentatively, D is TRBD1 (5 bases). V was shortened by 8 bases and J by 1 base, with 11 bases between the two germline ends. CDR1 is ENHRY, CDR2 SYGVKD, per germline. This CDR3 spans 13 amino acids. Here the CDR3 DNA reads TGTGCCATCCCGGGGCGATATAACTATGGCTACACCTTC. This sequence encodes CAIPGRYNYGYTF.

As DNA, the CDR3 is TGTGCCAGCAGTGAATCAGGGGGCGGGCTCTCCGGCACTGAAGCTTTCTTT. Residues: CASSESGGGLSGTEAFF. J is TRBJ1-1 and V is TRBV25-1, with 8 bases fitting TRBD1. This CDR3 has 17 residues. Germline loops: CDR1 MGHDK, CDR2 SYGVNS. J was trimmed by 4 bases and V by 1 base; bases with no gene match: 11.

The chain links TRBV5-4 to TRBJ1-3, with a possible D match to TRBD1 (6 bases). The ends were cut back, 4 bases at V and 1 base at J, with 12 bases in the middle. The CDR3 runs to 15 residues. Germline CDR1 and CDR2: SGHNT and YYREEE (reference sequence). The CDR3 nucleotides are TGTGCCAGCAGCCTGACAGGAGCTTCTGGAAACACCATATATTTT. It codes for CASSLTGASGNTIYF.

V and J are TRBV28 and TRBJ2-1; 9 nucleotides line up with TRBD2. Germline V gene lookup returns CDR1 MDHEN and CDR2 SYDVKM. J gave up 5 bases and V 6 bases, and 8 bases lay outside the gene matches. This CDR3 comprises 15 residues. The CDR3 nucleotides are TGTGCCAGCAGCCCCGGGACTAGCCTTGACAATGAGCAGTTCTTC. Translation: CASSPGTSLDNEQFF.

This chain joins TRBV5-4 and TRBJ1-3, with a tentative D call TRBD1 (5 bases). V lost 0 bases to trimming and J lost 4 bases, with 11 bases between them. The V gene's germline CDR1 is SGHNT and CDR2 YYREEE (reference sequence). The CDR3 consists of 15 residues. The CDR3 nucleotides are TGTGCCAGCAGCTTGGGAGGGACTGCAGGAAACACCATATATTTT. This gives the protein CASSLGGTAGNTIYF.